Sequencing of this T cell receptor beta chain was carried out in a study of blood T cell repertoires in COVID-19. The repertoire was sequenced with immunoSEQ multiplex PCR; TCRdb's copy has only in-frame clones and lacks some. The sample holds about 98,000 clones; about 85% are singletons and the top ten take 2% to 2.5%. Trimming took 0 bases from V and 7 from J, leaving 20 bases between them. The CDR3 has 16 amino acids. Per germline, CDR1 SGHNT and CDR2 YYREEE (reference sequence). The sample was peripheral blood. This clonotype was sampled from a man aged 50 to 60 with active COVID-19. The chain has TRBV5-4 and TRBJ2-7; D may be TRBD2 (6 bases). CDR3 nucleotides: TGTGCCAGCAGCTTGGTCGGCGGGCGGGGAGTCTCGGAGCAGTACTTC. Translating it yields CASSLVGGRGVSEQYF.